These 3 T cell receptor beta chains were all obtained from the same sample, sequenced in a study of neurological immune-mediated disorders. TCRdb processed the 5' RACE reads anew with MiXCR; each CDR3 protein has one entry. This sample has approximately 48,000 distinct CDR3 sequences; more than 9.5% occur once, and the top ten carry approximately 10%. Time point meaning: longitudinal time-point 3. The sample was PBMCs. The receptors were gathered from a male donor with HTLV-1-associated myelopathy (HAM/TSP).

Comments on this clonotype: A much larger clone lies a single base off, so this may be a read error. The V gene is TRBV5-4, the J gene TRBJ2-3; D remains ambiguous. V was pared by 4 bases and J by 1 base, with 13 bases between. CDR1 and CDR2 (germline): SGHNT, YYREEE (reference sequence). This CDR3 contains 15 residues. CDR3: CASSHPPSGTDTQYF. The CDR3 bases are TGTGCCAGCAGCCATCCCCCTTCCGGCACAGATACGCAGTATTTT.

This clonotype was recorded many times. The chain has TRBV11-1 and TRBJ1-6; no reliable D call. CDR3 size: 16 residues. Trimming removed 2 bases from V and 3 bases from J, with 11 bases in between. CDR1 is SGHAT, CDR2 FQDESV, per germline (reference sequence). The CDR3 DNA reads TGTGCCAGCAGCTTAAACCGGGCGAGCTATAATTCACCCCTCCACTTT. Protein: CASSLNRASYNSPLHF.

This clonotype came up a few times. The V gene is TRBV6-2 or TRBV6-3, the J gene TRBJ2-3, with D possibly TRBD2 on 6 matching bases. CDR3 size: 14 residues. Germline assignment: CDR1 MNHEY and CDR2 SVGEGT. Deletions cut 7 bases from V and 7 bases from J, with 18 bases between. CDR3 DNA: TGTGCCAGCAACACCGGGAGACCCACCAATACGCAGTATTTT. Its translation is CASNTGRPTNTQYF.